This section outlines one TCR beta chain sequence together with its context. The entry originates in a study of T-cell reconstitution after alpha-beta-depleted transplantation in children. Construction of the TCRbeta library involved unique molecular identifiers. TCRdb independently ran MiXCR on the PCR reads; one entry per CDR3 protein. The table shows 95,000 to 150,000 distinct CDR3 sequences, with around 23% occurring only once. The TCR was taken from a male patient under 10 years old who had a stem cell transplant for chronic granulomatous disease, so the T cells may come from the graft donor. The input for sequencing was PBMCs, mostly from graft donor cells, taken 180 days after TCRalphabeta/CD19-depleted stem cell transplant.

The CDR3 sequence: CASSLTGYSNQPQHF. The CDR3, as DNA: TGTGCCAGCAGTTTAACTGGATATAGCAATCAGCCCCAGCATTTT. The rearrangement joins TRBV12-3 or TRBV12-4 to TRBJ1-5; D not certain. The CDR3 spans 15 residues. V lost 2 bases, J lost 0 bases, and 8 bases lay in between.